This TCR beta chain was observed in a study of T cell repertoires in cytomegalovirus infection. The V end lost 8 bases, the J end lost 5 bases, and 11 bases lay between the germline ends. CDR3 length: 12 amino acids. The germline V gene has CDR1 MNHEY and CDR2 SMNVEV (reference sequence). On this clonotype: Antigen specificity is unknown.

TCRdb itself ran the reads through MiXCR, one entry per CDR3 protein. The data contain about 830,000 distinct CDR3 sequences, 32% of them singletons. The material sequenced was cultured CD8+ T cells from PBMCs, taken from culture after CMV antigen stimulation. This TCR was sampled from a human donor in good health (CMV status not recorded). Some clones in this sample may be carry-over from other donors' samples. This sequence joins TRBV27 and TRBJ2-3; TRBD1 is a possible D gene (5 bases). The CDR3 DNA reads TGTGCCAGCCAAGGGGCGAAAGATACGCAGTATTTT. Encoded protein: CASQGAKDTQYF.